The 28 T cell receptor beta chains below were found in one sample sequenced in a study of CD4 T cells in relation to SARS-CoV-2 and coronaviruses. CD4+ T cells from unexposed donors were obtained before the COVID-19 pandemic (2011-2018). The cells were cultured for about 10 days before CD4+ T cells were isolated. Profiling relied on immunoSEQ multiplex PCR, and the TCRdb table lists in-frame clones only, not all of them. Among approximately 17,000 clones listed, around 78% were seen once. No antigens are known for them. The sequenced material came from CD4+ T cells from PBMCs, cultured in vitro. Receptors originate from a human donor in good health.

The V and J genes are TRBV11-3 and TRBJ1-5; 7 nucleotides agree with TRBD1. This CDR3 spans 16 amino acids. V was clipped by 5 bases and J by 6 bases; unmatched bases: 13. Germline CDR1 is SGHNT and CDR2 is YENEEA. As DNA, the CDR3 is TGTGCCAGCAGCGCAGGGGGTATAGCCTTTGGTCAGCCCCAGCATTTT. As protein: CASSAGGIAFGQPQHF. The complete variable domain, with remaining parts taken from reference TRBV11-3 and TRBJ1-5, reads EAGVVQSPRYKIIEKKQPVAFWCNPISGHNTLYWYLQNLGQGPELLIRYENEEAVDDSQLPKDRFSAERLKGVDSTLKIQPAELGDSAVYLCASSAGGIAFGQPQHFGDGTRLSIL.

The chain's CDR3 is CASRTGQGAYEQYF. The CDR3 nucleotides are TGTGCCAGCAGGACAGGACAGGGAGCCTACGAGCAGTACTTC. This chain joins TRBV11-3 and TRBJ2-7; 8 positions match TRBD1. The CDR3 covers 14 residues. Germline V gene lookup returns CDR1 SGHNT and CDR2 YENEEA. After removal of 6 bases from V and 2 bases from J, the junction contained 6 bases not matched to a gene.

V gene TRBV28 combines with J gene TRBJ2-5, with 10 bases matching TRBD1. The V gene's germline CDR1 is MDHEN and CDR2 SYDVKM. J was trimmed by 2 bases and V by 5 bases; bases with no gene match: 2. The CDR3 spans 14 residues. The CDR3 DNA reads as TGTGCCAGCAGTCAGGACAGGGGGCAAGAGACCCAGTACTTC. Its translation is CASSQDRGQETQYF.

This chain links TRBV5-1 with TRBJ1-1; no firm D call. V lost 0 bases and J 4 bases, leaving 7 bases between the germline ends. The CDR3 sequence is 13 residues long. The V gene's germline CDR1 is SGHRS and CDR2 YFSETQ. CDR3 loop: CASSLAGVTEAFF. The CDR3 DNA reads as TGCGCCAGCAGCTTGGCCGGGGTCACTGAAGCTTTCTTT.

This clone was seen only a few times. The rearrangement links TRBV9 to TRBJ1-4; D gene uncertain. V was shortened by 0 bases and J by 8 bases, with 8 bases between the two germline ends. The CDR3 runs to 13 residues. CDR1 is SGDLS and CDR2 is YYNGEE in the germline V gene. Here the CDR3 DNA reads TGTGCCAGCAGCGTAGCGCAGGTCGAAAAACTGTTTTTT. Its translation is CASSVAQVEKLFF.

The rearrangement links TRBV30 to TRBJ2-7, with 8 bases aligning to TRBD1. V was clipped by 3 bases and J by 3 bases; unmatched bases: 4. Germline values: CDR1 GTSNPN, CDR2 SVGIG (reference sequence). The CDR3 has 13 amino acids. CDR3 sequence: CAWRTGASYEQYF. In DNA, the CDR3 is TGTGCCTGGAGGACAGGGGCGAGCTACGAGCAGTACTTC.

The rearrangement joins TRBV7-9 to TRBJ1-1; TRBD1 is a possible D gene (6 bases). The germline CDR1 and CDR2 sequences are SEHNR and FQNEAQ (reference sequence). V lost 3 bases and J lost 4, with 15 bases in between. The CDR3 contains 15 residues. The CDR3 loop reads CASSLGGGGGTEAFF. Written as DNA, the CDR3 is TGTGCCAGCAGCTTGGGTGGGGGGGGCGGCACTGAAGCTTTCTTT.

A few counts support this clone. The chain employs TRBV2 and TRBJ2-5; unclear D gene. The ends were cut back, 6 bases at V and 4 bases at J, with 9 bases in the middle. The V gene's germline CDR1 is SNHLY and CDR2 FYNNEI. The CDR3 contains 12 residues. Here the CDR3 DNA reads TGTGCCAGCAGACTCTTTCGAGAGACCCAGTACTTC. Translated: CASRLFRETQYF.

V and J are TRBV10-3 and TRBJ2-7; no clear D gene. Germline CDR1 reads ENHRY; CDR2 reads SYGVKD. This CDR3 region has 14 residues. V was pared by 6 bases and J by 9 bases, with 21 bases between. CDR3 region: CAIRGDTPPSGQYF. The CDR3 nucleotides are TGTGCCATCAGAGGTGACACTCCCCCCTCGGGGCAGTACTTC.

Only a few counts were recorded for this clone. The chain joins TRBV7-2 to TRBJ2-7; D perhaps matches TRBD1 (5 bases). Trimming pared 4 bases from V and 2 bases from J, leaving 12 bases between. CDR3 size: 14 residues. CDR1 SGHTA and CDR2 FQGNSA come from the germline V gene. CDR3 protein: CASSSQGSTYEQYF. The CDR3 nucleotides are TGTGCCAGCAGCTCGCAGGGCTCTACCTACGAGCAGTACTTC.

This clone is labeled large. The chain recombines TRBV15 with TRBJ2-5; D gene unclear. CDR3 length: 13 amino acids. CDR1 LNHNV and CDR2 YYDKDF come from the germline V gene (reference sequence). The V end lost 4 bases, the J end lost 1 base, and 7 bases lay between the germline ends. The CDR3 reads CATSTFVQETQYF. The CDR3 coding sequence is TGTGCCACCAGCACCTTCGTCCAAGAGACCCAGTACTTC.

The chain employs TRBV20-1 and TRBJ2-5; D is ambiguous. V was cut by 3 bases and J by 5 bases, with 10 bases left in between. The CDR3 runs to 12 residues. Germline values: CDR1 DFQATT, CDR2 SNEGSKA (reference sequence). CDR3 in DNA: TGCAGTGCTAGTTCTAGAAGGGAGACCCAGTACTTC. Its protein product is CSASSRRETQYF.

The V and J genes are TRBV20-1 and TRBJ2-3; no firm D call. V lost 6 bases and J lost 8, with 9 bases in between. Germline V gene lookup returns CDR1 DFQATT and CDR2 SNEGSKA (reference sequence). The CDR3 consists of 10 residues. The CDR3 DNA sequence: TGCAGTGCAAAAGAAGCTACGCAGTATTTT. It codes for CSAKEATQYF.

The CDR3 DNA follows: TGTGCCACCAGTGATTTTACAGGGGGACTGGGCTACGAGCAGTACTTC. It is translated as CATSDFTGGLGYEQYF. The V and J genes are TRBV24-1 and TRBJ2-7; 8 bases fit TRBD1. The CDR3 sequence is 16 residues long. In germline, CDR1 is KGHDR, CDR2 SFDVKD. V trimming: 1 base; J trimming: 3 bases; junction bases outside the gene matches: 7.

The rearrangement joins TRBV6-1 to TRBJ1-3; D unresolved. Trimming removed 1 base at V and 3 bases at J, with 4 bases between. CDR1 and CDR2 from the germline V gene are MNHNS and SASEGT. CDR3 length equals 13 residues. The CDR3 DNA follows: TGTGCCAGCAGTGAAGGGCTTGGAAACACCATATATTTT. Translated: CASSEGLGNTIYF.

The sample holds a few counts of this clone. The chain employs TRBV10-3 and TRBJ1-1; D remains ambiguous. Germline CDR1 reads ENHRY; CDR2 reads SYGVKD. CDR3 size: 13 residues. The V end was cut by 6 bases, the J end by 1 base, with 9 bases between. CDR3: CAISLQRNTEAFF. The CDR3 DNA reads TGTGCCATCAGCTTACAGCGGAACACTGAAGCTTTCTTT.

The CDR3 region is CASRGSSRYTQYF. The DNA of the CDR3 is TGTGCCAGCAGAGGTAGTAGTAGGTATACGCAGTATTTT. The chain recombines TRBV21-1 with TRBJ2-3. TRBV21-1 is assigned pseudogene status. The CDR3 is made up of 13 amino acids.

CDR3 DNA: TGTGCCAGCAGTTTATGGAGTGGGACGGGTGAGCAGTACTTC. Protein sequence: CASSLWSGTGEQYF. The chain recombines TRBV28 with TRBJ2-7; D possibly uses TRBD1 or TRBD2 (5 bases each). The germline V gene encodes CDR1 MDHEN and CDR2 SYDVKM. With 0 bases removed from V and 7 bases from J, the gap between germline ends came to 13 bases. The CDR3 length is 14 residues.

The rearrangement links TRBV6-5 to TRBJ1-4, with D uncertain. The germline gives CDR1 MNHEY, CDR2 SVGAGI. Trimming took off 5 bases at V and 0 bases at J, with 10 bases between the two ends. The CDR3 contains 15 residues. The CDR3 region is CASSPLGATNEKLFF. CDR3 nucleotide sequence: TGTGCCAGCAGTCCTCTCGGGGCAACTAATGAAAAACTGTTTTTT.

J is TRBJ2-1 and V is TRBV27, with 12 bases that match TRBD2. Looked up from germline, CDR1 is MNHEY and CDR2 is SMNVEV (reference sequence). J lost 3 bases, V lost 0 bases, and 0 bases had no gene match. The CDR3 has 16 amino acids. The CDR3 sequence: CASSLSTSGSYNEQFF. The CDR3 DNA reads TGTGCCAGCAGTTTATCGACTAGCGGGAGCTACAATGAGCAGTTCTTC.

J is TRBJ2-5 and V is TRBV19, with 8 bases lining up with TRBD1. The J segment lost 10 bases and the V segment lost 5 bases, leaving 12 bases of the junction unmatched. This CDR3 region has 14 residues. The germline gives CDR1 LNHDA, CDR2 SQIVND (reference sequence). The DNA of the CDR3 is TGTGCCAGTAGTCCACTCGGCGGACAGGGAGACCAGTACTTC. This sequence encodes CASSPLGGQGDQYF.

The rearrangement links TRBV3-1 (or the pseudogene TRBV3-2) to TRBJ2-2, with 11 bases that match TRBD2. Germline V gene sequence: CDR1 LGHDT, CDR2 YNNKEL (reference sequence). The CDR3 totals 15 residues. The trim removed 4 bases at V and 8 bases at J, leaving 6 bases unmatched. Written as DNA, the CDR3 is TGTGCCAGCAGCCGTAGCGGGAGGGCTCGGGGGGAGCTGTTTTTT. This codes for CASSRSGRARGELFF.

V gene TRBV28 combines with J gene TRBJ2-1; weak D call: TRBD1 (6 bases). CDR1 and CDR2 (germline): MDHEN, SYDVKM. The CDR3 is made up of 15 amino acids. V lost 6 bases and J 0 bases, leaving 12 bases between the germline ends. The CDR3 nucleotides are TGTGCCAGCAGCCGGGGACAAGACTCCTACAATGAGCAGTTCTTC. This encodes CASSRGQDSYNEQFF.

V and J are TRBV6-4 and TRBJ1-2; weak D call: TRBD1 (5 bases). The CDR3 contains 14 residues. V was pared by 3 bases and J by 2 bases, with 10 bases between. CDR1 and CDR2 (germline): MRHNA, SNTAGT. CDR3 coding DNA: TGTGCCAGCAGTGAGATACGGACAAACTATGGCTACACCTTC. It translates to CASSEIRTNYGYTF.

The CDR3 spells CARTSPQFF. The CDR3 coding sequence is TGTGCCAGGACTAGCCCCCAGTTCTTC. The chain is built from TRBV28 and TRBJ2-1, with 7 bases fitting TRBD2. CDR3 length: 9 residues. The V and J ends lost 9 bases and 13 bases, in that order; junction bases with no gene match: 3. Germline CDR1 MDHEN, CDR2 SYDVKM.

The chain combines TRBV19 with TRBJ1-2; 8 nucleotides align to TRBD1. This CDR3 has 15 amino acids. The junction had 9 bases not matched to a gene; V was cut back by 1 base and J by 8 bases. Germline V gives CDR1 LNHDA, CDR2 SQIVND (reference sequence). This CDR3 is CASSIGLDRVVGYTF. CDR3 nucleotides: TGTGCCAGTAGTATAGGCCTGGACAGGGTAGTCGGCTACACCTTC.

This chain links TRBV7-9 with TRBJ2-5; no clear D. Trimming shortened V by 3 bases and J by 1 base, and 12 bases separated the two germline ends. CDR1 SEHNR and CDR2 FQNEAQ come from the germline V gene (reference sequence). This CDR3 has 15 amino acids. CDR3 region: CASSLYVSLQETQYF. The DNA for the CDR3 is TGTGCCAGCAGCTTGTACGTCTCCCTCCAAGAGACCCAGTACTTC.

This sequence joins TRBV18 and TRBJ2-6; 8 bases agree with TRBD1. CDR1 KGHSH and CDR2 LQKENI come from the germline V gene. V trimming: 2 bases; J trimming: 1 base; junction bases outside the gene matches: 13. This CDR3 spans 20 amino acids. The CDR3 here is CASSPSGGANLGSGANVLTF. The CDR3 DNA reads TGTGCCAGCTCACCATCAGGGGGCGCGAATCTAGGGTCTGGGGCCAACGTCCTGACTTTC.